This T cell receptor beta chain was captured in a study of CD8 T cells in Susac syndrome. RNA in amounts of about 0.45 to 1 ug was reverse transcribed with random hexamers. By means of immunoSEQ multiplex PCR, TCR beta CDR3 spanning 54 Vbeta and 13 Jbeta underwent amplification. TCRdb processed the immunoSEQ multiplex PCR reads anew with MiXCR; each CDR3 protein has one entry. The profile shows hundreds of thousands of distinct CDR3 sequences, about 95% of them singletons. The patients with Susac syndrome satisfied recently defined diagnostic criteria for either definite or probable disease. The authors negatively isolated CD8+ and CD4+ T cells and FACS-enriched TEMRA cells. V was clipped by 0 bases and J by 1 base, with 9 bases between them. This CDR3 region has 15 residues. Looked up from germline, CDR1 is KGHSH and CDR2 is LQKENI.

The sample taken for sequencing was CD4+ T cells from PBMCs. The chain joins TRBV18 to TRBJ1-1, with a tentative D call TRBD1 (5 bases). The TCR was taken from a human donor with Susac syndrome. The CDR3 DNA reads as TGTGCCAGCTCACCACCGACGGGGCGGAACACTGAAGCTTTCTTT. Its protein is CASSPPTGRNTEAFF.